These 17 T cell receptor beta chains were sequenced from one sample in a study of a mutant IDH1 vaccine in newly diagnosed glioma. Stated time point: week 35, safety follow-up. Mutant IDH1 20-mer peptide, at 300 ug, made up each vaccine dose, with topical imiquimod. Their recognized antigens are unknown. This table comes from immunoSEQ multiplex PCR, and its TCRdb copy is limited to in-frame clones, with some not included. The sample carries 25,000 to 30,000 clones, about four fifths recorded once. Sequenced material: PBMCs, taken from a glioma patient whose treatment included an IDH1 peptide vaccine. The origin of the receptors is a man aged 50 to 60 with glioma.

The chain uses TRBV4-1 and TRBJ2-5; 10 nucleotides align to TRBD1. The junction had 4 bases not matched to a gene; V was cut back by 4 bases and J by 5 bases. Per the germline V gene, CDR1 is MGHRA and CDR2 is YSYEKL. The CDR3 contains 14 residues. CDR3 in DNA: TGCGCCAGCAGCCGAGGGACAGGGGATGAGACCCAGTACTTC. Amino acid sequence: CASSRGTGDETQYF.

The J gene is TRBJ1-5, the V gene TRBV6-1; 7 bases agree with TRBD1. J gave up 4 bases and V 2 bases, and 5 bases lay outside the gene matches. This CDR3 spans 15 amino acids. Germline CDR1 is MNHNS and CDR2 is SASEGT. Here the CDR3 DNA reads TGTGCCAGCAGTGAATTGGGACAGAATAATCAGCCCCAGCATTTT. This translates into CASSELGQNNQPQHF.

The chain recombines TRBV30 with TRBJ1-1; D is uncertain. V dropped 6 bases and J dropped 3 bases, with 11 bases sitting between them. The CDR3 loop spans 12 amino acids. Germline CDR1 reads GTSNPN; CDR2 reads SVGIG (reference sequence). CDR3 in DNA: TGTGCCTGTAACCAAGAGGACACTGAAGCTTTCTTT. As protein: CACNQEDTEAFF.

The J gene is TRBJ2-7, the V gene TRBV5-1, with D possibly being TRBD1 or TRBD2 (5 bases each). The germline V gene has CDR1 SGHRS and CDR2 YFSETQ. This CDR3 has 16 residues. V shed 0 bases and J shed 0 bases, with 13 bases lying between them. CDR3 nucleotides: TGCGCCAGCAGCTTGGTCCCTTCAGGGAGCTCCTACGAGCAGTACTTC. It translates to CASSLVPSGSSYEQYF.

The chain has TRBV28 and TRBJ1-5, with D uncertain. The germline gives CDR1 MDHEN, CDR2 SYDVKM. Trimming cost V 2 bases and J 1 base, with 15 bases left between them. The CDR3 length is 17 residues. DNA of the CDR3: TGTGCCAGCAGTTTAAGGTACCTGGGTAGCAGCAATCAGCCCCAGCATTTT. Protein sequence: CASSLRYLGSSNQPQHF.

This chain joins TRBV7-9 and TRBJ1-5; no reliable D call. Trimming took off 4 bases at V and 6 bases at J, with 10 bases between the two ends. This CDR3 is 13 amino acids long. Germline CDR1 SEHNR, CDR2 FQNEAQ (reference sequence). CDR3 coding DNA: TGTGCCAGCAGCTCCTCAATGGGTCAGCCCCAGCATTTT. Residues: CASSSSMGQPQHF.

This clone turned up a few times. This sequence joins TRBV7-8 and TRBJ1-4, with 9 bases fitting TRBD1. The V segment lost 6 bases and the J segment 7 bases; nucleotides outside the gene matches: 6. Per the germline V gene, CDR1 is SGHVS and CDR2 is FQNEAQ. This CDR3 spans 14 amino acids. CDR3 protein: CASSRDRASEKLFF. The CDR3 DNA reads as TGTGCCAGCAGTAGGGACAGGGCCTCTGAAAAACTGTTTTTT.

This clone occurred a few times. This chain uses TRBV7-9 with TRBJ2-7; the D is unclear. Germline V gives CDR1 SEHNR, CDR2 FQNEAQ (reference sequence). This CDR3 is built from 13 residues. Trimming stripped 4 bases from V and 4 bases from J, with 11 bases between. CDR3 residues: CASSSSNFYEQYF. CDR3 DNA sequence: TGTGCCAGCAGCTCCTCGAACTTTTACGAGCAGTACTTC.

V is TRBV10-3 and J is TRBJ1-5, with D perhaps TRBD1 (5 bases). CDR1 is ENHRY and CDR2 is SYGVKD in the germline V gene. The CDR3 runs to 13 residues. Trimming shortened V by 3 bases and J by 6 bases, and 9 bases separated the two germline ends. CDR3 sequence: CAISDTGAQPQHF. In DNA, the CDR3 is TGTGCCATCAGTGATACCGGGGCTCAGCCCCAGCATTTT.

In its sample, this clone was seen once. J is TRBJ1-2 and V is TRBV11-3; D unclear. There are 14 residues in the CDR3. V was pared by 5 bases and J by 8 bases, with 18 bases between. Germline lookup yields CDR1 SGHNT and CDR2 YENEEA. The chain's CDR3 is CASSPAGGIGGYTF. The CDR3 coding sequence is TGTGCCAGCAGCCCCGCCGGAGGAATTGGAGGCTACACCTTC.

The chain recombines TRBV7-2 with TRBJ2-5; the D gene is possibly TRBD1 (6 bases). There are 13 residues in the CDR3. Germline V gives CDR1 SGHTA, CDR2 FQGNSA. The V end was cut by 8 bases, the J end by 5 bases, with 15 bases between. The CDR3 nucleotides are TGTGCCAGCGCAGCCAGGGGTAGCGAGACCCAGTACTTC. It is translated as CASAARGSETQYF.

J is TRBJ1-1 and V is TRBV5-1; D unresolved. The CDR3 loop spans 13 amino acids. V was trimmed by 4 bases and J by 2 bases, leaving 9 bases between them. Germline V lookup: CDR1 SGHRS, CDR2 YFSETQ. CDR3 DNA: TGCGCCAGCAGCCGATTTGAAAACACTGAAGCTTTCTTT. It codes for CASSRFENTEAFF.

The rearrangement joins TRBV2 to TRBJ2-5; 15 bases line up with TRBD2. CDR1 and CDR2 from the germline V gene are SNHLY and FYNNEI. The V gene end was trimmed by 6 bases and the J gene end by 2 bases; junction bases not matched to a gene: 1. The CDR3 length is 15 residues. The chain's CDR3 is CASRGTSGGQETQYF. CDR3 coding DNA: TGTGCCAGCAGGGGGACTAGCGGGGGGCAAGAGACCCAGTACTTC.

The CDR3 here is CASSEPGFQETQYF. The CDR3 DNA reads TGTGCCAGCAGTGAACCGGGATTCCAAGAGACCCAGTACTTC. J is TRBJ2-5 and V is TRBV25-1; perhaps TRBD2 as D (5 bases). Germline V gene sequence: CDR1 MGHDK, CDR2 SYGVNS. With 2 bases removed from V and 1 base from J, the gap between germline ends came to 8 bases. The CDR3 extends over 14 amino acids.

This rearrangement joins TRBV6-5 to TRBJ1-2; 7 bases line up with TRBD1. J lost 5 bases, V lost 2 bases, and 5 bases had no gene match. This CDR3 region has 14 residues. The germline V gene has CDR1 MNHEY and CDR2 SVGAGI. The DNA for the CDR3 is TGTGCCAGCAGTTACAGGGGGCGAGGGTATGGCTACACCTTC. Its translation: CASSYRGRGYGYTF.

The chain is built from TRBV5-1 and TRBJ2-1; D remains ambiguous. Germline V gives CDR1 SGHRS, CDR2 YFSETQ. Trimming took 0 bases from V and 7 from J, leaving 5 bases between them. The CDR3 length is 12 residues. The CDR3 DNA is TGCGCCAGCAGCTTGGTGTTAAATGAGCAGTTCTTC. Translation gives CASSLVLNEQFF.

The CDR3 DNA reads TGTGCCAGCAGCTTGGAGGGTGGAAACGAGCAGTACTTC. Its protein product is CASSLEGGNEQYF. V is TRBV7-9 and J is TRBJ2-7, with D perhaps TRBD2 (6 bases). Germline loops: CDR1 SEHNR, CDR2 FQNEAQ (reference sequence). Trimming took off 3 bases at V and 5 bases at J, with 11 bases between the two ends. This CDR3 region has 13 residues.